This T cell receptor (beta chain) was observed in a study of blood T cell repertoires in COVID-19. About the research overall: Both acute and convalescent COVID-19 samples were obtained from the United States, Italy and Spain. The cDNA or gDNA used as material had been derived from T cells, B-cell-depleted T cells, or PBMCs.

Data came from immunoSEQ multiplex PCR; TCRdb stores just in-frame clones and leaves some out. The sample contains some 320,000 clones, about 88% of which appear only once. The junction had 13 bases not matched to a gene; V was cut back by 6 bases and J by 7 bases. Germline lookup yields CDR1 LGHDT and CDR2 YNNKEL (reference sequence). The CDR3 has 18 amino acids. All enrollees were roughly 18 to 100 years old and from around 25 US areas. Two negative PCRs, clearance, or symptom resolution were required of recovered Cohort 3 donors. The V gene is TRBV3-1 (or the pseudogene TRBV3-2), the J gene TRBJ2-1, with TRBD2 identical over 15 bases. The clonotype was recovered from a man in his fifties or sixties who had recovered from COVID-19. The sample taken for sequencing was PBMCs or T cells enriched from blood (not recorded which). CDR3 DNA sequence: TGTGCCAGCAGTCAATCGTGGACTAGCGGGAGGGCTTATAATGAGCAGTTCTTC. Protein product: CASSQSWTSGRAYNEQFF.